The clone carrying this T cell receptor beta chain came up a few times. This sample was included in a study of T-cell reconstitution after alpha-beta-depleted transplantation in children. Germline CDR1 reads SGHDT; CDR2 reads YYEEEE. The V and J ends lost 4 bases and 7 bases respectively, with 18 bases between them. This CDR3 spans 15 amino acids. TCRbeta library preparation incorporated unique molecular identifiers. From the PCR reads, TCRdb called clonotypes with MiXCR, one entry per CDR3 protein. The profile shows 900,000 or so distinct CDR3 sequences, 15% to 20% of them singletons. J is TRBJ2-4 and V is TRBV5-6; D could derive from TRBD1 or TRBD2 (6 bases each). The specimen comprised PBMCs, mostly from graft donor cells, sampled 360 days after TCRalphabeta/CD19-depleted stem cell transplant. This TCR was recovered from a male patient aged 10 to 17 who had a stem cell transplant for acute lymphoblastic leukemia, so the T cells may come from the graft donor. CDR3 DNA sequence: TGTGCCAGCAGCACGGGGGCCTTCGGGGGTAACATTCAGTACTTC. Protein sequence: CASSTGAFGGNIQYF.